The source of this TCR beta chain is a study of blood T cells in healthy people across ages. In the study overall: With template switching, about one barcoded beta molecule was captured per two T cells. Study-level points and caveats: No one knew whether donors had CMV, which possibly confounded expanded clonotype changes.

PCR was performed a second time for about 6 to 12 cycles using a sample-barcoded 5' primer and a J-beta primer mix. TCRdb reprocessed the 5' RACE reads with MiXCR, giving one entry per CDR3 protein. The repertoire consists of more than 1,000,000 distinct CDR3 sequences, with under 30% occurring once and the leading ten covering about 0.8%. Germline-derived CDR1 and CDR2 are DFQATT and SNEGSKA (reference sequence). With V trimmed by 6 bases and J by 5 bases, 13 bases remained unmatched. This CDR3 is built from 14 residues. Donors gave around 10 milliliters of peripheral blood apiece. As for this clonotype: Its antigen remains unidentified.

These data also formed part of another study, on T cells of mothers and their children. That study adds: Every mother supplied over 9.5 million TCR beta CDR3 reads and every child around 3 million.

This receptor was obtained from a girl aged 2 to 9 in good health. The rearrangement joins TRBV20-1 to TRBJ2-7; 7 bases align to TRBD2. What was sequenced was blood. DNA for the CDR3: TGCAGTGCCCCCCGGGAGGTATCTTTCCACGAGCAGTACTTC. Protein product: CSAPREVSFHEQYF.